This T cell receptor beta chain was recorded in a study of T-cell reconstitution after alpha-beta-depleted transplantation in children. Findings and caveats of the study: T cells produced anew were the main source of T-cell counts and diversity one year after transplant. The study reportedly traced alpha-beta T cells about two months after transplant to several hundred expanded graft clones.

Unique molecular identifiers were used in preparing the TCRbeta library. TCRdb reprocessed the PCR reads via MiXCR and lists one record per CDR3 protein. The sample records approximately 1,000,000 distinct CDR3 sequences, about 29% being singletons. The CDR3 is 14 residues long. Looked up from germline, CDR1 is SEHNR and CDR2 is FQNEAQ (reference sequence). With 7 bases removed from V and 0 bases from J, the gap between germline ends came to 10 bases. The table lists this clonotype with a few counts. The antigen is unknown. Sample: PBMCs, mostly from graft donor cells, taken 360 days after TCRalphabeta/CD19-depleted stem cell transplant. The sequence came from a boy under two years old who had a stem cell transplant for SCID, so the T cells may come from the graft donor. This chain uses TRBV7-9 with TRBJ2-4; weak D call: TRBD1 (6 bases). CDR3 region: CASKGDLAKNIQYF. In DNA form, the CDR3 reads TGTGCCAGCAAGGGGGATCTAGCCAAAAACATTCAGTACTTC.